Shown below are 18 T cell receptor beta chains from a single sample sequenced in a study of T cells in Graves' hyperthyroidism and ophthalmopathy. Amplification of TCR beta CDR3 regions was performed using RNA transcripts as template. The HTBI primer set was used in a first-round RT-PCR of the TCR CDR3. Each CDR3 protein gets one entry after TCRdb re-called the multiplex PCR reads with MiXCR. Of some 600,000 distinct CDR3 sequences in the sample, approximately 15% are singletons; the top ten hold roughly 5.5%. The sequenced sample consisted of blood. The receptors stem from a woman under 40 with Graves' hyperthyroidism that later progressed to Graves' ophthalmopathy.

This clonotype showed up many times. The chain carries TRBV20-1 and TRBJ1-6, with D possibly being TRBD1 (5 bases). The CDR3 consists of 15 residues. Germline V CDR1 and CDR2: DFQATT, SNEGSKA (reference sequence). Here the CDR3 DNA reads TGCAGCTTAGCCCAAAGGTGGGGCGAGAATTCACCCCTCCACTTT. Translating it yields CSLAQRWGENSPLHF.

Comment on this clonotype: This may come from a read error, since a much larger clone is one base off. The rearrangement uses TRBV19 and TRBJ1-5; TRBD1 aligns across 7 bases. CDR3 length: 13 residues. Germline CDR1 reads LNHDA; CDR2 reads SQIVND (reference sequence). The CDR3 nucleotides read TGTGCCAGTATGGCAGGGGGTAATCAGCCCCGGCATTTT. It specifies CASMAGGNQPRHF.

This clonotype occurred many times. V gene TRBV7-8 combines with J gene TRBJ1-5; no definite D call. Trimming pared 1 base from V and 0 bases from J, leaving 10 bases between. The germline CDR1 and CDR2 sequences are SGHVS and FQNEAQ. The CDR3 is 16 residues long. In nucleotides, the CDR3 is TGTGCCAGCAGCTTAGTGCCAGGAAATAGCAATCAGCCCCAGCATTTT. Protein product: CASSLVPGNSNQPQHF. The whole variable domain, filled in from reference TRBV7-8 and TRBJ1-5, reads GAGVSQSPRYKVAKRGQDVALRCDPISGHVSLFWYQQALGQGPEFLTYFQNEAQLDKSGLPSDRFFAERPEGSVSTLKIQRTQQEDSAVYLCASSLVPGNSNQPQHFGDGTRLSIL.

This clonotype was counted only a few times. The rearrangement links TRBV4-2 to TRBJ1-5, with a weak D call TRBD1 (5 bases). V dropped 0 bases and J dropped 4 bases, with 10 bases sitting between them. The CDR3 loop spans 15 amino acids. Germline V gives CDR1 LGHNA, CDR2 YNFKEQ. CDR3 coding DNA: TGTGCCAGCAGCCAAGATTCCGGGGCAAATCAGCCCCAGCATTTT. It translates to CASSQDSGANQPQHF.

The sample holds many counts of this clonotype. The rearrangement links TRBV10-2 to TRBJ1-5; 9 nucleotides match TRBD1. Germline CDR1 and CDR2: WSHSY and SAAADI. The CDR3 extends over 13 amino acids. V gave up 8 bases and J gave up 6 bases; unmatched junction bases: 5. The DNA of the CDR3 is TGCGCCAGCGGGACAGGGCAAGGTCAGCCCCAGCATTTT. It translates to CASGTGQGQPQHF.

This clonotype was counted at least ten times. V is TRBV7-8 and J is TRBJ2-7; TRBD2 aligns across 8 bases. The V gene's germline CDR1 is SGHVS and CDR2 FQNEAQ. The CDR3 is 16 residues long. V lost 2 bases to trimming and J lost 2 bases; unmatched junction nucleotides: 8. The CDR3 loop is CASSLPGGDLTYEQYF. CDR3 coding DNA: TGTGCCAGCAGCTTACCCGGGGGGGACTTAACCTACGAGCAGTACTTC.

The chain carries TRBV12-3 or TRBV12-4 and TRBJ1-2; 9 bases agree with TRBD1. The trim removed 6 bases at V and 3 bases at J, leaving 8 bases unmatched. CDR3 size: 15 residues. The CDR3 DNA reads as TGTGCCAGCAGCGTCCCGGGACAGGGATACTATGGCTACACCTTC. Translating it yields CASSVPGQGYYGYTF.

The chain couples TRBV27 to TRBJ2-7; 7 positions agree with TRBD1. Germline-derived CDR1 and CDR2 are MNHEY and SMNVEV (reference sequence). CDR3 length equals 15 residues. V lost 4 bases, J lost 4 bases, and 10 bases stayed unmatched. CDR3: CASSYFGTAEYEQYF. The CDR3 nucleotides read TGTGCCAGCAGTTATTTCGGGACAGCAGAATACGAGCAGTACTTC.

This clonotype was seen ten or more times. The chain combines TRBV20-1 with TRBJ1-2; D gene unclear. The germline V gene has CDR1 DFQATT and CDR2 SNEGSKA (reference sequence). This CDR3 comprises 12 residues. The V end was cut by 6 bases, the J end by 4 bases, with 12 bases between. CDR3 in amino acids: CSAPESLYGYTF. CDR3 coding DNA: TGCAGTGCCCCGGAAAGCCTCTATGGCTACACCTTC.

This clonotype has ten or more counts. This CDR3 is CASSLGGEADTQYF. In DNA form, the CDR3 reads TGTGCCAGCAGTCTCGGGGGGGAGGCAGATACGCAGTATTTT. The chain carries TRBV12-3 or TRBV12-4 and TRBJ2-3; 8 nucleotides agree with TRBD2. The CDR3 is made up of 14 amino acids. J was trimmed by 4 bases and V by 5 bases; bases with no gene match: 5.

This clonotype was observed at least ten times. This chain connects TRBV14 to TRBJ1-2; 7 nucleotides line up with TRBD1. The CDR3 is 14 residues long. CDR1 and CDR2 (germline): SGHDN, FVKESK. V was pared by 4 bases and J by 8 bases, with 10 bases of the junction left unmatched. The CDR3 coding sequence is TGTGCCAGCAGCCCCCTAGGGGGCGCGGGAGGCTACACCTTC. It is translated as CASSPLGGAGGYTF.

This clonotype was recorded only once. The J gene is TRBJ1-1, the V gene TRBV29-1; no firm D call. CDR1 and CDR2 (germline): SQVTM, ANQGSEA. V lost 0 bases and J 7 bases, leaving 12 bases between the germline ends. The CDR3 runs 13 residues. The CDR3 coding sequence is TGCAGCGTTGAAGAGTCCCAGAAAGGTGAAGCTTTCTTT. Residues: CSVEESQKGEAFF.

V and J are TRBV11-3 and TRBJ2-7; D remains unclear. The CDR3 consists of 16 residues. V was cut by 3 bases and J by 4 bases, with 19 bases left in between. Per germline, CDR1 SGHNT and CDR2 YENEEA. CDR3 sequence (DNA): TGTGCCAGCAGCTTGGACGGCGGCACGGTTAGGTACGAGCAGTACTTC. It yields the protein CASSLDGGTVRYEQYF. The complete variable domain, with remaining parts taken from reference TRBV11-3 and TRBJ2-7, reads EAGVVQSPRYKIIEKKQPVAFWCNPISGHNTLYWYLQNLGQGPELLIRYENEEAVDDSQLPKDRFSAERLKGVDSTLKIQPAELGDSAVYLCASSLDGGTVRYEQYFGPGTRLTVT.

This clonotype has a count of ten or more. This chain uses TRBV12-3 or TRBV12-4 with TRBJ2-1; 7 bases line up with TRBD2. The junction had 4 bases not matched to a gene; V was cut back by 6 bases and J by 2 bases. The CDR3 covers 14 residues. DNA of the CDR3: TGTGCCAGCAGACGGCGGGAGACCTACAATGAGCAGTTCTTC. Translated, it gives CASRRRETYNEQFF.

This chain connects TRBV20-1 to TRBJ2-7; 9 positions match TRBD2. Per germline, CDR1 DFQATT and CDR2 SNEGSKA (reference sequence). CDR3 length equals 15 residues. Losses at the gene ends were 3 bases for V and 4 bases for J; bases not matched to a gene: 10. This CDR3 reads CSARGWSGRLYEQYF. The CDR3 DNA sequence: TGCAGTGCTAGGGGGTGGAGCGGGAGGTTGTACGAGCAGTACTTC.

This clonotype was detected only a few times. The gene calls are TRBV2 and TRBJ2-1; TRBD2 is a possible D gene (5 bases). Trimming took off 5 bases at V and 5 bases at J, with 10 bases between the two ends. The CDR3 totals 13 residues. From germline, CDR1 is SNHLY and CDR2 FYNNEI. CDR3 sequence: CASSIGRDNEQFF. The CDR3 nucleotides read TGTGCCAGCAGTATAGGGCGGGACAATGAGCAGTTCTTC.

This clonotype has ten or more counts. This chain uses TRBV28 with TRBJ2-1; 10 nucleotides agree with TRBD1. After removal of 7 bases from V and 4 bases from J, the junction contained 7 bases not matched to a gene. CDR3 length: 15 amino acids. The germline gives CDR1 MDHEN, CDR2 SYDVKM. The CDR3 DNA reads TGTGCCAGCAACCCTGGACAGGGGGTGTACAATGAGCAGTTCTTC. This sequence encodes CASNPGQGVYNEQFF.

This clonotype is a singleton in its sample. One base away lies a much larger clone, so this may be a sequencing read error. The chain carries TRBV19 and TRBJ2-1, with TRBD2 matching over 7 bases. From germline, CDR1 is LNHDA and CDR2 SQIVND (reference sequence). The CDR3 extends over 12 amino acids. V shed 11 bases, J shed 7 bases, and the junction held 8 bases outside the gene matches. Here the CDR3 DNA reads TGTGCCGCCACCGGGGGGACTAATGAGCAGTTCTTC. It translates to CAATGGTNEQFF.